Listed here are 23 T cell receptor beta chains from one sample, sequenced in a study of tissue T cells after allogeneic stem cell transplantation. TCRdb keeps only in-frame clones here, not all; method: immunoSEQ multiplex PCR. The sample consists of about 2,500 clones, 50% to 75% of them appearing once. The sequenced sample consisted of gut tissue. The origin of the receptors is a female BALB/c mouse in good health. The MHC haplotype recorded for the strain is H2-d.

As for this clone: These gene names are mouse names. The CDR3 DNA, read in part, is TGTGCCAGCAGTATAGAGGGACGACAAGACACCCAGTAC. It specifies CASSIEGRQDTQY. The complete CDR3 sequence is CASSIEGRQDTQYF. This chain links TRBV19 with TRBJ2-5; the D call may be TRBD1 or TRBD2 (5 bases each). The observed sequence ends 1 residue before the CDR3 terminus, with the missing tail filled in from the germline J gene. Germline V gene lookup returns CDR1 FNHDT and CDR2 SITEND (reference sequence). The V end lost 0 bases, the J end lost 3 bases, and 8 bases lay between the germline ends. The CDR3 runs 14 residues.

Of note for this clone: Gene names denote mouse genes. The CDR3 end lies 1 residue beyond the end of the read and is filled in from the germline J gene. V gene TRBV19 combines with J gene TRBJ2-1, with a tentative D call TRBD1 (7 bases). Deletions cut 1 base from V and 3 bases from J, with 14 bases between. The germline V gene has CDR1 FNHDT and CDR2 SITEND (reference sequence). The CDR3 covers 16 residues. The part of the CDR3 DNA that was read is TGTGCCAGCAGTATAAAGGTCCAGGGGGGCTATGCTGAGCAGTTC. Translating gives CASSIKVQGGYAEQF. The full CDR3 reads CASSIKVQGGYAEQFF.

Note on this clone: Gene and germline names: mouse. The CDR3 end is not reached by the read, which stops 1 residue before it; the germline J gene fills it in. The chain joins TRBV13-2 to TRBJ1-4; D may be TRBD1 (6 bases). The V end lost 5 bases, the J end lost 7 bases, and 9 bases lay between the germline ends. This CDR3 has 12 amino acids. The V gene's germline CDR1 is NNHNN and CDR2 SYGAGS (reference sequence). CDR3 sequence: CASGQGSERLFF. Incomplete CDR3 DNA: TGTGCCAGCGGGCAGGGGTCCGAAAGATTATTT.

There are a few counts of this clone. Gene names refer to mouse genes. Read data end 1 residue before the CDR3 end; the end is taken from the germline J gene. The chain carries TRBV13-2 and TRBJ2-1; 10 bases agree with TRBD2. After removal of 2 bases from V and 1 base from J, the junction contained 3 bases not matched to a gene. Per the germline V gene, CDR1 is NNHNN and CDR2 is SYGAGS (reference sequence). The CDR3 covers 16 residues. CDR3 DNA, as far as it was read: TGTGCCAGCGGTGAAGGACTGGGGGTAAACTATGCTGAGCAGTTC. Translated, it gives CASGEGLGVNYAEQF. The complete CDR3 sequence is CASGEGLGVNYAEQFF.

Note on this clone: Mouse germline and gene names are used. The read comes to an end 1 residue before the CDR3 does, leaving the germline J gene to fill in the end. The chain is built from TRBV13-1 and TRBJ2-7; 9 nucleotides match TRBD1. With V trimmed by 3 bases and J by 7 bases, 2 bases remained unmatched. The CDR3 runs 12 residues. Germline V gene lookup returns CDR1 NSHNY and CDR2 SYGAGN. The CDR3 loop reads CASSGGTGEQYF. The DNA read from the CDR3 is TGTGCCAGCAGTGGGGGGACAGGGGAACAGTAC.

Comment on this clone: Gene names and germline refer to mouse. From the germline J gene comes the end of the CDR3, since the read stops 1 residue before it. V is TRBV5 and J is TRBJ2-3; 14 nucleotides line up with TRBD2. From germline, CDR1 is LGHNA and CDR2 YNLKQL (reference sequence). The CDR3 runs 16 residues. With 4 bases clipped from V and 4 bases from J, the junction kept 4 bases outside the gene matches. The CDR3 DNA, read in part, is TGTGCCAGCAGCCCCCGGGACTGGGGGGGCTCAGAAACGCTGTAT. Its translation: CASSPRDWGGSETLY. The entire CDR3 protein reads CASSPRDWGGSETLYF.

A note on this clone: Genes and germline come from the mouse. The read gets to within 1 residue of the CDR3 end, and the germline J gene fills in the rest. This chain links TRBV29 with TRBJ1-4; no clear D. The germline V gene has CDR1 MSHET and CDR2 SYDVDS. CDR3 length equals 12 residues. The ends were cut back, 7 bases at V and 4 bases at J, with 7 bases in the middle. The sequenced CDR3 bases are TGTGCTAGCAAAACAAACAACGAAAGATTATTT. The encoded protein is CASKTNNERLF. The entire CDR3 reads CASKTNNERLFF.

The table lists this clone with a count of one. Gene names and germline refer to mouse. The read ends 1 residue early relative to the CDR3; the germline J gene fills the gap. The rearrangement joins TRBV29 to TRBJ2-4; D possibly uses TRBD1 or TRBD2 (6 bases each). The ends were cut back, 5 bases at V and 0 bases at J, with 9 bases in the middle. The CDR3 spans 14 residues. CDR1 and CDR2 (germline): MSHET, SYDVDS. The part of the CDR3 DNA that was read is TGTGCTAGCAGTAGGGGGGTTAGTCAAAACACCTTGTAC. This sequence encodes CASSRGVSQNTLY. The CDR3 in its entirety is CASSRGVSQNTLYF.

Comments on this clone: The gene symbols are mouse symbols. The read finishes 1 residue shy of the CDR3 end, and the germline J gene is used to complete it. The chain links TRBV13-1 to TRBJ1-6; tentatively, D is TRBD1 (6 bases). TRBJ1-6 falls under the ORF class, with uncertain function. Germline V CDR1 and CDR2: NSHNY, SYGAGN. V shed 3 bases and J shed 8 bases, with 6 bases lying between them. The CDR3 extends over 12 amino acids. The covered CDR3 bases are TGTGCCAGCAGTGGGACAGATTCGCCCCTCTAC. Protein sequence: CASSGTDSPLY. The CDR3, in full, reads CASSGTDSPLYF.

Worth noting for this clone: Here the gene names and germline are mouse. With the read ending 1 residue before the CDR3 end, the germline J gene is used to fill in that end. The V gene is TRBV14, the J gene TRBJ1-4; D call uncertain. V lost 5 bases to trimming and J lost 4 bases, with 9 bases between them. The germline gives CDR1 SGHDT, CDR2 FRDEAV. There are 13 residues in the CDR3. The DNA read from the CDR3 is TGTGCCAGCAGCCCGGACGACAACGAAAGATTATTT. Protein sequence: CASSPDDNERLF. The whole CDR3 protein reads CASSPDDNERLFF.

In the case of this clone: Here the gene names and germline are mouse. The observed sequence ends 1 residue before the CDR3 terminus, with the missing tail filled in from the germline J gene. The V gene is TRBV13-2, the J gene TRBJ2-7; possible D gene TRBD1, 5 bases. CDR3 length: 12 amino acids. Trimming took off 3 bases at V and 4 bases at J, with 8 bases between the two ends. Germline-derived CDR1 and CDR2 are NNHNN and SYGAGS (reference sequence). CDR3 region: CASGGQKYEQYF. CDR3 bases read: TGTGCCAGCGGTGGACAGAAATATGAACAGTAC.

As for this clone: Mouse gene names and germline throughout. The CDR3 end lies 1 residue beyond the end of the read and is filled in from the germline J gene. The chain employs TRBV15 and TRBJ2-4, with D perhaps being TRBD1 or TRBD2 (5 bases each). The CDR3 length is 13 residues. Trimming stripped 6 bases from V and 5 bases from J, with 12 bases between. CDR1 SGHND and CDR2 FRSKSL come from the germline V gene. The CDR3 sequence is CASSSGRLNTLYF. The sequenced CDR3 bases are TGTGCCAGCAGCTCGGGACGGTTAAACACCTTGTAC.

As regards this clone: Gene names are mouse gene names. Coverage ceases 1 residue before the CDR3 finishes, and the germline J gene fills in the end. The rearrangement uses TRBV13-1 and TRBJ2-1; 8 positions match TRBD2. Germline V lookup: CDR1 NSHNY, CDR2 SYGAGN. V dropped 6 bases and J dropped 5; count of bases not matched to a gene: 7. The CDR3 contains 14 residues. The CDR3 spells CASTPGGRDAEQFF. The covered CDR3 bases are TGTGCCAGCACCCCGGGGGGGCGAGATGCTGAGCAGTTC.

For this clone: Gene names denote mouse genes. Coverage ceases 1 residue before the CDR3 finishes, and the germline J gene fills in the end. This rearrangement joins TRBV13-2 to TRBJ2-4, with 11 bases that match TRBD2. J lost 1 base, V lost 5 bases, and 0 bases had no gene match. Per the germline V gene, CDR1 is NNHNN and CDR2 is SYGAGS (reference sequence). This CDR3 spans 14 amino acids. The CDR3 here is CASGGLGGQNTLYF. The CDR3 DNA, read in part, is TGTGCCAGCGGGGGACTGGGGGGTCAAAACACCTTGTAC.

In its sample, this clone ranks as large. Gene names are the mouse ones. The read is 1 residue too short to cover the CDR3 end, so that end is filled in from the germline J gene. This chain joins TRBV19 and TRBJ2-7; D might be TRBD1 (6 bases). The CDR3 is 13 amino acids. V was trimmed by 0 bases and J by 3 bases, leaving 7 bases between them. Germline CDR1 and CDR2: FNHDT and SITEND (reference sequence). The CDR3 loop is CASSIGTVYEQYF. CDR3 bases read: TGTGCCAGCAGTATAGGGACAGTCTATGAACAGTAC.

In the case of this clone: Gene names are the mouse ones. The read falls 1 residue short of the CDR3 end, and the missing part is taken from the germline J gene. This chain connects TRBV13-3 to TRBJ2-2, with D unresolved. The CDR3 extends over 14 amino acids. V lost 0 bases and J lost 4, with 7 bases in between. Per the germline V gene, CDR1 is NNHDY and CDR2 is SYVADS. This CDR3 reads CASSDALTTGQLYF. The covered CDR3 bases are TGTGCCAGCAGTGATGCTCTGACCACCGGGCAGCTCTAC.

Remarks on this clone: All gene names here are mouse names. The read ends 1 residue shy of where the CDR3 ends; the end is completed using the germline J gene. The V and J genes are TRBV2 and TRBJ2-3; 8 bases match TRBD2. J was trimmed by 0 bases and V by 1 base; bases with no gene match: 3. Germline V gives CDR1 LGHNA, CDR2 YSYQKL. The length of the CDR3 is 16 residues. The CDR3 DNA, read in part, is TGTGCCAGCAGCCAAGGGGGGGGCGGGAGTGCAGAAACGCTGTAT. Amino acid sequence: CASSQGGGGSAETLY. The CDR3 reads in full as CASSQGGGGSAETLYF.

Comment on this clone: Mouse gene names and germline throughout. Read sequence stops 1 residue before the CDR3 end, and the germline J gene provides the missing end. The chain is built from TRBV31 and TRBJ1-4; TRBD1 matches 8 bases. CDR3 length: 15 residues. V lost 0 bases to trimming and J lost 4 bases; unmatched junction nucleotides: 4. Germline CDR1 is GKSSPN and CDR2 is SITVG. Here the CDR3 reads CAWSLGTGDNERLFF. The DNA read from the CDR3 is TGTGCCTGGAGTCTCGGGACAGGCGACAACGAAAGATTATTT.

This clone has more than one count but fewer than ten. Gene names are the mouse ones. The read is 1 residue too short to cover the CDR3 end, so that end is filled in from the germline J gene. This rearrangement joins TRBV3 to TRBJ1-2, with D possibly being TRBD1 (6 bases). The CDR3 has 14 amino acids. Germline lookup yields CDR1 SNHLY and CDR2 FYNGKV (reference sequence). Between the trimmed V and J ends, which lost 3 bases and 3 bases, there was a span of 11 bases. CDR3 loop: CASSLPGEDSDYTF. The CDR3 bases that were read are TGTGCCAGCAGCTTGCCAGGGGAGGACTCCGACTACACC.

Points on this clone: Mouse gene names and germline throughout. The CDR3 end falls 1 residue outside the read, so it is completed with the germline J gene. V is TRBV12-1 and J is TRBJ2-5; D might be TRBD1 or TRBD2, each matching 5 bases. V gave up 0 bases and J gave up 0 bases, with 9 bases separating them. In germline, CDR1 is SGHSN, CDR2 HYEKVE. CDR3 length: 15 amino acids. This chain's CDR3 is CASSLDGANQDTQYF. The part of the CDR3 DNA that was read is TGTGCCAGCTCTCTCGATGGGGCTAACCAAGACACCCAGTAC.

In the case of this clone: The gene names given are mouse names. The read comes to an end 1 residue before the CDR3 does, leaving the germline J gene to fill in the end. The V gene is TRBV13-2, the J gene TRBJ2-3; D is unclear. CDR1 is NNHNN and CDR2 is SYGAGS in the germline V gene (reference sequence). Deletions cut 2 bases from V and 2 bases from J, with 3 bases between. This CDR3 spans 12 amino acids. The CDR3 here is CASGELAETLYF. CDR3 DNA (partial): TGTGCCAGCGGTGAACTTGCAGAAACGCTGTAT.

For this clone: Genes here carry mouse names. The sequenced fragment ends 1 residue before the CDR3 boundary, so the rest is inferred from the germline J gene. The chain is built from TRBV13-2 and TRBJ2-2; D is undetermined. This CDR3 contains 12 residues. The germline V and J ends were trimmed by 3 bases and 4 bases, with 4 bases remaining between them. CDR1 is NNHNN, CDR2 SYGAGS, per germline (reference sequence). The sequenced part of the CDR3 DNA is TGTGCCAGCGGTGGGGTCACCGGGCAGCTCTAC. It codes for CASGGVTGQLY. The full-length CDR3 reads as CASGGVTGQLYF.

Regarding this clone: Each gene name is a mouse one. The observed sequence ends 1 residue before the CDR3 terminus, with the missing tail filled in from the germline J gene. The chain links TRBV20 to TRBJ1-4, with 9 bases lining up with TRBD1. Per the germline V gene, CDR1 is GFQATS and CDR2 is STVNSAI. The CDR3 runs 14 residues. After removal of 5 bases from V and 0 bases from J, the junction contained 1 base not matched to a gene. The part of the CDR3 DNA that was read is TGTGGTGCTGGGACAGGGTTTTCCAACGAAAGATTATTT. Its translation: CGAGTGFSNERLF. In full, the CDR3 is CGAGTGFSNERLFF.